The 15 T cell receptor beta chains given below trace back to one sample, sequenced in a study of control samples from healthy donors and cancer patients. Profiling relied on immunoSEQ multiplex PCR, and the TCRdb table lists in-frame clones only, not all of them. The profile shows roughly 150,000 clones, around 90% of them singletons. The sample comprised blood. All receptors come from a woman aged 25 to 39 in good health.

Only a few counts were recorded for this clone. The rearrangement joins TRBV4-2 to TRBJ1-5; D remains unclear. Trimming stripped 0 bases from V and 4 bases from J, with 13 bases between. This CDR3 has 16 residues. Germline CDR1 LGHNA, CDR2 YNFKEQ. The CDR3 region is CASSQEGPFGNQPQHF. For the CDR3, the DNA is TGTGCCAGCAGCCAAGAAGGGCCTTTTGGGAATCAGCCCCAGCATTTT.

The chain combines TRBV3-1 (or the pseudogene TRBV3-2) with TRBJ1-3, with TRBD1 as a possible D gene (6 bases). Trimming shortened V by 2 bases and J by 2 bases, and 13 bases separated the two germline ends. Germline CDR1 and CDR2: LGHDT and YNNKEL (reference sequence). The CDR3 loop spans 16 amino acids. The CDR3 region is CASSQRPGTTGNTIYF. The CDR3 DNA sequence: TGTGCCAGCAGCCAACGCCCCGGGACAACTGGAAACACCATATATTTT.

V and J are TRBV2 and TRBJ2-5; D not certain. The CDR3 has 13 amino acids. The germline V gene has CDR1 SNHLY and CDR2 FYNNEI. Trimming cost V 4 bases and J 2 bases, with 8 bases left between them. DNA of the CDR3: TGTGCCAGCAGTGGTCAGCATCAAGAGACCCAGTACTTC. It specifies CASSGQHQETQYF.

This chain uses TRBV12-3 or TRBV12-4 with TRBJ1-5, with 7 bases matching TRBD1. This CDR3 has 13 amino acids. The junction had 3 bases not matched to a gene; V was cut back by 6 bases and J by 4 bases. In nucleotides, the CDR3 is TGTGCCAGCAGGGGGACAGCAAATCAGCCCCAGCATTTT. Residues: CASRGTANQPQHF.

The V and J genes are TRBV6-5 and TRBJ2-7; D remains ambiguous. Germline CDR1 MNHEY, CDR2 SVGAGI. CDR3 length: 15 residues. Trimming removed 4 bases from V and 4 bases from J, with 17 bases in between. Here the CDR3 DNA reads TGTGCCAGCAGTTCGCTCGAGTCAGAATTATACGAGCAGTACTTC. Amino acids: CASSSLESELYEQYF.

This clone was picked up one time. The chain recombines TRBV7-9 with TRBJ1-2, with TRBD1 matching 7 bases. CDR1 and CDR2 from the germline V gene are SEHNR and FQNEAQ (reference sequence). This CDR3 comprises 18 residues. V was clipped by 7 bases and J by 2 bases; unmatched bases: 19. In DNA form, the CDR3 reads TGTGCCAGCACTAACATGGGCGGCGGCAGGGGGAGCAACTATGGCTACACCTTC. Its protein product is CASTNMGGGRGSNYGYTF.

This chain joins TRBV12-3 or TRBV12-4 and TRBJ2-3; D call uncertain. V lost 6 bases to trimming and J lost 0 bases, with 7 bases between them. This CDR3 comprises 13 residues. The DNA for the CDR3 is TGTGCCAGCAGGTCCCCCAGCACAGATACGCAGTATTTT. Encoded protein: CASRSPSTDTQYF.

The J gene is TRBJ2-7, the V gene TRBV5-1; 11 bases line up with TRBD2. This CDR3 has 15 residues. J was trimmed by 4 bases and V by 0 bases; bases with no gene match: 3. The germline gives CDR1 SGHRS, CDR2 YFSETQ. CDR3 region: CASSLGVAGGYEQYF. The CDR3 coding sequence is TGCGCCAGCAGCTTGGGGGTAGCGGGAGGGTACGAGCAGTACTTC.

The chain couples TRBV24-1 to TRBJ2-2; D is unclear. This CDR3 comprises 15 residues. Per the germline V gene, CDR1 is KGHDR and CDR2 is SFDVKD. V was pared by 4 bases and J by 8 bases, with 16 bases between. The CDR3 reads CATSDLGRGQGELFF. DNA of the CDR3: TGTGCCACCAGTGACCTGGGCCGCGGTCAGGGGGAGCTGTTTTTT.

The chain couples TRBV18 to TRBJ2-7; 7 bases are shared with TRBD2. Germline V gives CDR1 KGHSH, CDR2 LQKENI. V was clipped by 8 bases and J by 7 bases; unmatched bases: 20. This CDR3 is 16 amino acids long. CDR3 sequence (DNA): TGTGCCAGCCCCGTTGCCCCAAGCGGAAGAGCGGGAGAGCAGTACTTC. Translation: CASPVAPSGRAGEQYF.

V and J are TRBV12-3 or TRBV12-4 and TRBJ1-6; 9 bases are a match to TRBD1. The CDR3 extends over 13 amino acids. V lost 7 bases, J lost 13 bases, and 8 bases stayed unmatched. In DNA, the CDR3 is TGTGCCAGCACCCCGGACAGGGGCCACCCCCTCCACTTT. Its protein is CASTPDRGHPLHF.

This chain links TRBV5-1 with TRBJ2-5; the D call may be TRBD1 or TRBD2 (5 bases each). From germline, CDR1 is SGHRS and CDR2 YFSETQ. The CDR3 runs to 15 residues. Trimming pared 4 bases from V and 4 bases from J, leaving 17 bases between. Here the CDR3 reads CASSTGTKPGETQYF. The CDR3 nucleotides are TGCGCCAGCAGCACTGGGACCAAACCTGGAGAGACCCAGTACTTC. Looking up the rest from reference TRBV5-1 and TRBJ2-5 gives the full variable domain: KAGVTQTPRYLIKTRGQQVTLSCSPISGHRSVSWYQQTPGQGLQFLFEYFSETQRNKGNFPGRFSGRQFSNSRSEMNVSTLELGDSALYLCASSTGTKPGETQYFGPGTRLLVL.

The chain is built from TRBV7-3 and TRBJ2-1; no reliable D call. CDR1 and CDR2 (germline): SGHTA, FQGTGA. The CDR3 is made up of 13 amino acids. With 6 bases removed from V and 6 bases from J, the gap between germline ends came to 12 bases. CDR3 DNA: TGTGCCAGCAGGAATAAACCCGGCAATGAGCAGTTCTTC. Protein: CASRNKPGNEQFF.

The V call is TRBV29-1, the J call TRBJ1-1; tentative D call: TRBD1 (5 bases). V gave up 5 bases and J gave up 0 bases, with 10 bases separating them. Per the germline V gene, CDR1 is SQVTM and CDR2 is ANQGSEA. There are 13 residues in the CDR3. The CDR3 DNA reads TGCAGCGTTCGGGGCGTAATGAACACTGAAGCTTTCTTT. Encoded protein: CSVRGVMNTEAFF.

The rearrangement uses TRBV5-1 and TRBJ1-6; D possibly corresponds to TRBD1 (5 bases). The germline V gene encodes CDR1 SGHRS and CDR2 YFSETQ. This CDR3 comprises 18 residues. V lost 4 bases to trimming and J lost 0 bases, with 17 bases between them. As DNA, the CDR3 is TGCGCCAGCAGCCCCGGAATGGCAGGGAGCTCCTATAATTCACCCCTCCACTTT. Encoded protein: CASSPGMAGSSYNSPLHF.